This TCR beta chain derives from a study of T cell responses to AZD1222 COVID-19 vaccine. Points from the study as a whole: No day 14 peak samples; only post-peak repertoires were characterized. Only 5 to 7 individuals given AZD1222 were seropositive at baseline. Spike-specific TCR breadth and depth were elevated following two AZD1222 doses.

Note on this clone: What it binds is unknown.

CDR1 is SGHVS and CDR2 is FQNEAQ in the germline V gene. Trimming took off 5 bases at V and 2 bases at J, with 9 bases between the two ends. The CDR3 loop spans 13 amino acids. Assay used: immunoSEQ multiplex PCR; TCRdb lists only in-frame clones, some missing. The sample has about 63,000 clones, around four fifths seen once. This material consisted of peripheral blood, taken 28 days after the second AZD1222 dose. The TCR sequence derives from an adult who received the AZD1222 COVID-19 vaccine. The chain carries TRBV7-8 and TRBJ1-1; D is unclear. The CDR3 DNA reads as TGTGCCAGCAGCGAGAACCGTAACACTGAAGCTTTCTTT. Residues: CASSENRNTEAFF.